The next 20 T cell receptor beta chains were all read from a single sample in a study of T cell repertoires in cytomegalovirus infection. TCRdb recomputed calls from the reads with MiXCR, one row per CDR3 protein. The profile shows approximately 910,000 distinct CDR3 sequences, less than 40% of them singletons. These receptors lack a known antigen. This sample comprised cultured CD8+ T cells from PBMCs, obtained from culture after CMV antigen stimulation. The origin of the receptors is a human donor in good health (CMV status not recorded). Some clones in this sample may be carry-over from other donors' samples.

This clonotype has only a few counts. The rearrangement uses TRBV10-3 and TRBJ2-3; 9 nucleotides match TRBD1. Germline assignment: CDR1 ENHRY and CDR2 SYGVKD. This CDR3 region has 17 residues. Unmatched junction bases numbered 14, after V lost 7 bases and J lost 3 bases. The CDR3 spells CAIKGGTGGSLTDTQYF. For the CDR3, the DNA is TGTGCCATCAAAGGCGGCACAGGGGGCAGTTTGACAGATACGCAGTATTTT.

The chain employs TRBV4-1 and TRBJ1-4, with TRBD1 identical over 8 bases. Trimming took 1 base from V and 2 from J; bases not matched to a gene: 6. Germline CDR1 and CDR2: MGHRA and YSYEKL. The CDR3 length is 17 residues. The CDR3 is CASSQVDRGVTNEKLFF. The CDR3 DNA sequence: TGCGCCAGCAGCCAAGTCGACAGGGGCGTTACTAATGAAAAACTGTTTTTT.

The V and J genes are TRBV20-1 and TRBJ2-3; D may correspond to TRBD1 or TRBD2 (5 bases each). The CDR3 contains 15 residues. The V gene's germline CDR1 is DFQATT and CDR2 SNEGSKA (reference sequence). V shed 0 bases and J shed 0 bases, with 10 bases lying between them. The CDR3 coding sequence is TGCAGTGCTAGAGATCCGGGGCTAAGCACAGATACGCAGTATTTT. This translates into CSARDPGLSTDTQYF.

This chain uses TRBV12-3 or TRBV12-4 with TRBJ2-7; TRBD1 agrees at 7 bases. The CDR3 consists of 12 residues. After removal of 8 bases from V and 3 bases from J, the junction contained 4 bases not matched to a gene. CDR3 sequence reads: CASPRQGYEQYF. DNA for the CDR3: TGTGCCAGCCCCCGACAGGGCTACGAGCAGTACTTC.

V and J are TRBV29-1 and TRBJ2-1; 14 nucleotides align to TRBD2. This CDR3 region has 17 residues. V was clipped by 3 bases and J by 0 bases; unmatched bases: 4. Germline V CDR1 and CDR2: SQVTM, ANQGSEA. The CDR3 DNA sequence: TGCAGCGTTGATGGACTAGCGGGGGGCCACTCCTACAATGAGCAGTTCTTC. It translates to CSVDGLAGGHSYNEQFF.

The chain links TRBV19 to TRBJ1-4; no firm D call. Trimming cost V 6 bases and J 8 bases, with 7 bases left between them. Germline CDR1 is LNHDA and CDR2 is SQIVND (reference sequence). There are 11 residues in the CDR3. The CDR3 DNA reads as TGTGCCAGTAGGTACAGAGAAAAACTGTTTTTT. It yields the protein CASRYREKLFF.

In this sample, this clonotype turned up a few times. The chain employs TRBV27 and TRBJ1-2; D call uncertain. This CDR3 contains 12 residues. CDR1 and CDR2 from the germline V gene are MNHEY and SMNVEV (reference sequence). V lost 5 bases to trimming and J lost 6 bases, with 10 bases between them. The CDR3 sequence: CASSNRWHGYTF. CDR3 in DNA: TGTGCCAGCAGTAACCGCTGGCATGGCTACACCTTC.

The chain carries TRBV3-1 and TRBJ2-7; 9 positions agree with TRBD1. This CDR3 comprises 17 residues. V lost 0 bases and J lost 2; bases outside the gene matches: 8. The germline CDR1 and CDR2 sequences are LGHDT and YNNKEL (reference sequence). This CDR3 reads CASSQDRVGTGTYEQYF. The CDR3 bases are TGTGCCAGCAGCCAAGATCGCGTTGGGACAGGGACCTACGAGCAGTACTTC.

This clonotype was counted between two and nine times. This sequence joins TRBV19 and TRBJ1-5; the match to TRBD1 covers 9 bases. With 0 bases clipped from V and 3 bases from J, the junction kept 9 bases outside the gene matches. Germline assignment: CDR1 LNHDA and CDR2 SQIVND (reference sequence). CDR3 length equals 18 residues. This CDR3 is CASSIDPPTGGLNQPQHF. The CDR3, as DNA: TGTGCCAGTAGTATAGATCCCCCCACAGGGGGCCTCAATCAGCCCCAGCATTTT.

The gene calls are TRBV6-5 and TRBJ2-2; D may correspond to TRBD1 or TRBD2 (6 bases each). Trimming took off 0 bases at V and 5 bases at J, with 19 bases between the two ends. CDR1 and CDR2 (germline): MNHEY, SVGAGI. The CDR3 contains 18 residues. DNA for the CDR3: TGTGCCAGCAGTTACTCAGGAGGGGACAAGGATGGAACCGGGGAGCTGTTTTTT. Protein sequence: CASSYSGGDKDGTGELFF.

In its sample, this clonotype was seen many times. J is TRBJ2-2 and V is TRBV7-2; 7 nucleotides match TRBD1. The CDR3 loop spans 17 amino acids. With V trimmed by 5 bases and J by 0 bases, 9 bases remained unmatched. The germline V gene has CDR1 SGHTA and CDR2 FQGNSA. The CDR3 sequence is CASSRPRDSANTGELFF. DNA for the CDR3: TGTGCCAGCAGCAGACCGAGGGACAGCGCGAACACCGGGGAGCTGTTTTTT.

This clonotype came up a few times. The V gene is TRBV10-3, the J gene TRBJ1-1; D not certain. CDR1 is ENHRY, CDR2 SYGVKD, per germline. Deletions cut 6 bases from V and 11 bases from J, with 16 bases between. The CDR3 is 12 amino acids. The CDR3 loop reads CAIRVNGQRAFF. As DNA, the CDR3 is TGTGCCATCAGGGTGAATGGGCAGAGGGCTTTCTTT.

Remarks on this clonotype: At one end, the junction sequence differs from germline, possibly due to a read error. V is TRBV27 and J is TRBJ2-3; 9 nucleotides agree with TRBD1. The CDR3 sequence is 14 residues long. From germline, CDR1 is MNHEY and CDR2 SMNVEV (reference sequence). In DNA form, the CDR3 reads TGTGCCAACAGTTTATACAGGGGGCCAGATACGCAGTATTTT. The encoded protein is CANSLYRGPDTQYF.

The CDR3 region is CASTLIGGHAEAFF. In DNA, the CDR3 is TGTGCCAGCACCCTAATCGGGGGGCACGCTGAAGCTTTCTTT. V and J are TRBV6-2 or TRBV6-3 and TRBJ1-1, with a tentative D call TRBD1 (6 bases). The V gene lost 7 bases and the J gene lost 6 bases, with 18 bases spanning the gap. CDR1 and CDR2 (germline): MNHEY, SVGEGT. The CDR3 is made up of 14 amino acids.

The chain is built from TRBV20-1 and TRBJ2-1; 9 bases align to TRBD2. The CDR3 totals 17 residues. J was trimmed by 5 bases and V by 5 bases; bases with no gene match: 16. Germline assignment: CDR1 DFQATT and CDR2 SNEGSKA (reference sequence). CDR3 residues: CSASWGGGAFLDNEQFF. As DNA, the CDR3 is TGCAGTGCTTCTTGGGGCGGGGGGGCGTTTCTCGACAATGAGCAGTTCTTC.

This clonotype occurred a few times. The CDR3 is CASSPSGGAQQYF. DNA for the CDR3: TGTGCCAGCAGCCCCTCAGGGGGCGCTCAGCAGTACTTC. This rearrangement joins TRBV11-3 to TRBJ2-7; 8 bases align to TRBD1. V lost 5 bases and J lost 8; bases outside the gene matches: 8. This CDR3 spans 13 amino acids. CDR1 and CDR2 (germline): SGHNT, YENEEA.

DNA for the CDR3: TGTGCCAGCAGCGCGAATCACCTGGGCAATCAGCCCCAGCATTTT. Protein sequence: CASSANHLGNQPQHF. This chain links TRBV5-6 with TRBJ1-5; D not resolved. V lost 4 bases and J 2 bases, leaving 13 bases between the germline ends. Looked up from germline, CDR1 is SGHDT and CDR2 is YYEEEE. The CDR3 is made up of 15 amino acids.

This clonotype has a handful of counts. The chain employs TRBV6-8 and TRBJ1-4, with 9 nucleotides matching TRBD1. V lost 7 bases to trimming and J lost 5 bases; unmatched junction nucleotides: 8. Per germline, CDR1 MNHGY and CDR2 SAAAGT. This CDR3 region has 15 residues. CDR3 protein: CASTRTGAFNEKLFF. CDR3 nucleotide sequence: TGTGCCAGCACTCGGACAGGGGCCTTCAATGAAAAACTGTTTTTT.

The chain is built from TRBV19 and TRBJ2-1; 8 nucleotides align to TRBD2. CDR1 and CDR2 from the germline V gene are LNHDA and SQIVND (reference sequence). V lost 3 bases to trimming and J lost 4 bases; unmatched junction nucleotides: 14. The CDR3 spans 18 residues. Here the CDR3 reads CASSIQSPAGVRYNEQFF. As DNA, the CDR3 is TGTGCCAGTAGTATTCAGAGCCCAGCGGGGGTCCGATACAATGAGCAGTTCTTC.

DNA for the CDR3: TGTGCCAGCAGTTTAGTCCTTGGTTATGAAGAGACCCAGTACTTC. This sequence encodes CASSLVLGYEETQYF. This rearrangement joins TRBV12-3 or TRBV12-4 to TRBJ2-5, with D unclear. The CDR3 spans 15 residues. The V gene lost 1 base and the J gene lost 3 bases, with 12 bases spanning the gap.